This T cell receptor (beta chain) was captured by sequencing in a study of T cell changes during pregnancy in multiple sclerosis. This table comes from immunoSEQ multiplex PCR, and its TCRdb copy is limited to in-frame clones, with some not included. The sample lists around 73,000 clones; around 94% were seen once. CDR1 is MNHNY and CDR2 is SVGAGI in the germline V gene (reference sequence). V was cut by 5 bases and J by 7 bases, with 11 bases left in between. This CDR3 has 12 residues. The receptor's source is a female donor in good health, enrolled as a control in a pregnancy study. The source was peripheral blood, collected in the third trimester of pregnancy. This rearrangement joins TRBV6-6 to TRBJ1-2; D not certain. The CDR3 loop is CASSTGLSGYTF. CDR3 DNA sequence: TGTGCCAGCAGTACGGGGTTAAGTGGCTACACCTTC.